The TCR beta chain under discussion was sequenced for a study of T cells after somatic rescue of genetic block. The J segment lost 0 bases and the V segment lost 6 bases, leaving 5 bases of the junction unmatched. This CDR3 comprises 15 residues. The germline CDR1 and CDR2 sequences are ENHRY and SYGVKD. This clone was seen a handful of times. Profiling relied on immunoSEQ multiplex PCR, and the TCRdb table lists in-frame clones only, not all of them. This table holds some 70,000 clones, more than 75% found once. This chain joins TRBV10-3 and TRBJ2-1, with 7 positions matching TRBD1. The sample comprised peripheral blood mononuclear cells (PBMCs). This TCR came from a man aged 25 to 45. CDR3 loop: CAISQTGDSYNEQFF. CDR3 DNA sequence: TGTGCCATCAGCCAAACAGGGGACTCCTACAATGAGCAGTTCTTC.